This T cell receptor beta chain was obtained from a study of metastatic and nonmetastatic thyroid tumors. Each patient came to thyroid surgery without any prior treatment (of any kind). TCRdb called clones again from the PCR reads with MiXCR. Of 6,500 to 10,000 clones listed, about 25% are singletons. The germline gives CDR1 SGHRS, CDR2 YFSETQ. The V and J ends lost 2 bases and 0 bases, in that order; junction bases with no gene match: 2. The length of the CDR3 is 15 residues. This TCR derives from a female donor with papillary thyroid cancer or a benign thyroid nodule (not recorded which). Some clones in this sample may be carry-over from other donors' samples. Source material: adjacent normal tissue. J is TRBJ2-3 and V is TRBV5-1; TRBD1 matches 8 bases. The CDR3 loop reads CASSFDRGSTDTQYF. DNA for the CDR3: TGCGCCAGCAGCTTTGACAGGGGAAGCACAGATACGCAGTATTTT.